One TCR beta chain is described in this entry. As to time point: newly diagnosed GD, antithyroid drugs for less than 3 months. Scientists built the TCR library using RNA that was extracted from PBMCs. Graves' disease diagnosis used American Thyroid Association guidelines. In this cohort, patients came from an endocrinology department located in Xi'an, China. These data come from a study of regulatory T cells in long-lasting Graves disease. V lost 2 bases to trimming and J lost 7 bases; unmatched junction nucleotides: 4. The CDR3 contains 15 residues. Germline V gene lookup returns CDR1 PRHDT and CDR2 FYEKMQ (reference sequence). Construction of the TCR beta libraries employed iRepertoire HTBI primers in conjunction with Arm-PCR of CDR3 regions. One entry per CDR3 protein results from TCRdb running MiXCR on the multiplex PCR reads. The top ten hold about 8.3% of the sample, which has around 400,000 distinct CDR3 sequences, approximately 15% seen once.

The data also belong to a second study, concerning T cells in Graves' hyperthyroidism and ophthalmopathy. From that report: HTBI primers were used for first-round RT-PCR of the TCR CDR3. Ophthalmopathy got predicted by the model a median approximately six months before its onset.

The sequences come from peripheral blood mononuclear cells (PBMCs), collected at new diagnosis, from a patient treated with antithyroid drugs. The TCR sequence derives from a woman between 40 and 55 years old with Graves disease. J is TRBJ1-4 and V is TRBV13, with TRBD1 matching 10 bases. The CDR3 DNA is TGTGCCAGCAGCTTAAGGGACAGGGGAGGTGAAAAACTGTTTTTT. It codes for CASSLRDRGGEKLFF.